What follows describes a single T cell receptor beta chain. Its specificity is unknown. These data are taken from a study of T cell responses to AZD1222 COVID-19 vaccine. This CDR3 contains 14 residues. V lost 5 bases and J lost 3, with 13 bases in between. CDR1 is SGHAT and CDR2 is FQNNGV in the germline V gene. Overall study results and limits: Baseline serology detected seropositivity in only a handful of AZD1222 recipients. Spike-specific TCR repertoires showed rising breadth and depth after two AZD1222 doses. The sample set comprised mostly white British donors with more females, and clonal diversity was possibly underestimated. Among spike-specific TCRs, nearly half reportedly target unmutated variant regions.

Assay used: immunoSEQ multiplex PCR; TCRdb lists only in-frame clones, some missing. The sample contains fewer than 110,000 clones, 80% to 95% of which appear only once. The sequence was obtained from an adult in good health. The sample in question was peripheral blood, obtained on day 0 of AZD1222 vaccination. The chain links TRBV11-2 to TRBJ2-5, with D possibly TRBD2 on 5 matching bases. The CDR3 loop is CASSPVSGEETQYF. The CDR3, as DNA: TGTGCCAGCAGCCCGGTGAGCGGAGAAGAGACCCAGTACTTC.